This T cell receptor (beta chain) was recorded in a study of immune evolution from preneoplasia to lung adenocarcinoma. The table lists this clone with a few counts. Its antigen is currently unknown. This CDR3 region has 16 residues. Germline V CDR1 and CDR2: SGHVS, FQNEAQ. The ends were cut back, 5 bases at V and 4 bases at J, with 17 bases in the middle. Generated by immunoSEQ multiplex PCR, the TCRdb table keeps only in-frame clones and is missing some. The sample has 4,800 or so clones; roughly 72% are singletons. Patient tissue came from resections in Japan or China, 2014–2017. Histologic diagnosis was independently verified by two lung pathologists. Premalignant or tumor cells were enriched by macro-dissection after pathologic assessment. General study findings and limits: Later-stage lesions appeared to have more T cells, more diversity, less clonality.

The rearrangement joins TRBV7-8 to TRBJ1-4, with D perhaps TRBD1 (5 bases). The source is a person aged 60 to 80 with lung adenocarcinoma. Sequenced: FFPE minimally invasive lung adenocarcinoma tissue. DNA for the CDR3: TGTGCCAGCAGCCCGCCGGGACGCACGAATAATGAAAAACTGTTTTTT. This gives the protein CASSPPGRTNNEKLFF.